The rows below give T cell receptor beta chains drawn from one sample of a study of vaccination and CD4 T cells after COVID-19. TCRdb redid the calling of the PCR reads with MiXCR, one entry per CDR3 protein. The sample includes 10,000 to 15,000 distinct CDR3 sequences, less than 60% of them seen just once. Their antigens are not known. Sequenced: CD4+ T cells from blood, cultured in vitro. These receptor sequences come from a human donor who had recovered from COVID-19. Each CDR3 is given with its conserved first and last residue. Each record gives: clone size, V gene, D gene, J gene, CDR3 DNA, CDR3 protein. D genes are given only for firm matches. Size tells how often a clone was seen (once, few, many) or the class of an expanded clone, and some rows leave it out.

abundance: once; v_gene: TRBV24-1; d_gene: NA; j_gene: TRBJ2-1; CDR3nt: TGTGCCACCAGTGATTTGGGAGCTCCGGCGGATGAGCAGTTCTTC; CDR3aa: CATSDLGAPADEQFF
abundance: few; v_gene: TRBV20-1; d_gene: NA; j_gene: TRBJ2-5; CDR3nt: TGCAGTGCCACCCCCCCTACTTTGTCACAGTACTTC; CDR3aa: CSATPPTLSQYF
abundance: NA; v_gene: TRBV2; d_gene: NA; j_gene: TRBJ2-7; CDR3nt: TGTGCCAGCAGTGAACAGGGATTCTACGAGCAGTACTTC; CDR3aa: CASSEQGFYEQYF
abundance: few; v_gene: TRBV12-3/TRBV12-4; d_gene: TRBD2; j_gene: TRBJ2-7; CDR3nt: TGTGCCAGCAGTTCCCCCTTTAGCGGGAGTTACGAGCAGTACTTC; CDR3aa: CASSSPFSGSYEQYF
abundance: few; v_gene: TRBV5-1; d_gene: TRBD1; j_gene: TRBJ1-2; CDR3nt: TGCGCCAGCAGCTTGACAGGGGGTAACTATGGCTACACCTTC; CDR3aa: CASSLTGGNYGYTF
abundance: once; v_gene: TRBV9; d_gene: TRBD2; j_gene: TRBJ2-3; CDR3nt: TGTGCCAGCAGCGGAACTAGCGGGGGGAGCACAGATACGCAGTATTTT; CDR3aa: CASSGTSGGSTDTQYF
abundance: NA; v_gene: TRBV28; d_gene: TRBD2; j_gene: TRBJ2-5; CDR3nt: TGTGCCAGCAGTCAGGGACTAGCGGGAACCCAAGAGACCCAGTACTTC; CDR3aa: CASSQGLAGTQETQYF
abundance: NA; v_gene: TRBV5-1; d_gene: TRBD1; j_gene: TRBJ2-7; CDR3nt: TGCGCCAGCAGCCCGGGTGGGGGACAGGGTATATTCTACGAGCAGTACTTC; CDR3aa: CASSPGGGQGIFYEQYF
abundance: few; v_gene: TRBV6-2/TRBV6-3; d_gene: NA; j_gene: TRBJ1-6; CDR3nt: TGTGCCGGCGCGGAGGGGAGCTCCTATAATTCACCCCTCCACTTT; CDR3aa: CAGAEGSSYNSPLHF
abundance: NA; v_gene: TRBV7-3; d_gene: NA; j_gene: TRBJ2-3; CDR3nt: TGTGCCAGCAGCCCTCAGAGCACAGATACGCAGTATTTT; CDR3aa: CASSPQSTDTQYF
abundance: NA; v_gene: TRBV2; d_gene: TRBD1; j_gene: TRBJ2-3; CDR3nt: TGTGCCAGCAGTGAATTTGGGACAGCGCAGTATTTT; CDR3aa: CASSEFGTAQYF
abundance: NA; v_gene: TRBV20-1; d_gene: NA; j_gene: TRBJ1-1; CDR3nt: TGCAGTGCAATAGACAGCGCTAGGATGAACACTGAAGCTTTCTTT; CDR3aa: CSAIDSARMNTEAFF
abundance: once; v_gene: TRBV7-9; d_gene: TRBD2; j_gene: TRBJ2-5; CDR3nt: TGCGCCAGCAGCATGGGACTAGCGGGAATCCAAGAGACCCAGTACTTC; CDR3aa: CASSMGLAGIQETQYF
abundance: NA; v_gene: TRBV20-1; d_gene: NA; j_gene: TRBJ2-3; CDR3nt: TGCAGTGCCATCAGGGGAGGGCCCGATACGCAGTATTTT; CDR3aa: CSAIRGGPDTQYF
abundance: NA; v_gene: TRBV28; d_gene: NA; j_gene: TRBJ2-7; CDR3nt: TGTGCCAGCAGCAGTACGGGAGTCGGCGAGCAGTACTTC; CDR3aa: CASSSTGVGEQYF
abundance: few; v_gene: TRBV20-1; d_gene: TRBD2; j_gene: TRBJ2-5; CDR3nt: TGCAGTGCTAGTTGGCCTAGCGGGGGGCAAGAGACCCAGTACTTC; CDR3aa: CSASWPSGGQETQYF
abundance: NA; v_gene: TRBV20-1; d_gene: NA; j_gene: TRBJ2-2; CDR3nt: TGCAGTGCTAGAGATCGTAGACTAGACCTTTCCGGGGAGCTGTTTTTT; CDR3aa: CSARDRRLDLSGELFF
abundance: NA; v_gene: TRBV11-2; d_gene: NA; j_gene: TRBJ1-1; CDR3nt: TGTGCCAGCAGCTCACAAGGGGGCACTGAAGCTTTCTTT; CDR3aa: CASSSQGGTEAFF
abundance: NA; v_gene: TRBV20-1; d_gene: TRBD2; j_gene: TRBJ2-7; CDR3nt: TGCAGTGCTAGAGGTGATAGCGGGAGGTACGAGCAGTACTTC; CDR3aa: CSARGDSGRYEQYF
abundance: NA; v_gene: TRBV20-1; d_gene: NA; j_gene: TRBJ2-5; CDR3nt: TGCAGTGCTAGTATCAACCAACTAGAGGAGACCCAGTACTTC; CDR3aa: CSASINQLEETQYF
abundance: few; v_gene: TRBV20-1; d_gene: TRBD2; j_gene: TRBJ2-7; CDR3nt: TGCAGTGCCGAAGGCGGACTAGCGGGAGGGCGGTACGAGCAGTACTTC; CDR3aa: CSAEGGLAGGRYEQYF
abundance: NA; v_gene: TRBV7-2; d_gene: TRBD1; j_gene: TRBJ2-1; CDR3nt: TGTGCCAGCAGCTCGGGACAGCGAAGCGAGCAGTTCTTC; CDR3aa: CASSSGQRSEQFF
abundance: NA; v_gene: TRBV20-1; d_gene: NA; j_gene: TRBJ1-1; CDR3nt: TGCAGTGCTAGAGACCCAGGGGTCCAGGGTGGGGCTGAAGCTTTCTTT; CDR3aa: CSARDPGVQGGAEAFF
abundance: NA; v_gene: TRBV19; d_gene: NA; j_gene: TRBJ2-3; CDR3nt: TGTGCCAGTAGTGTCCTAAACCGGGACTTCAGCACAGATACGCAGTATTTT; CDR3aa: CASSVLNRDFSTDTQYF
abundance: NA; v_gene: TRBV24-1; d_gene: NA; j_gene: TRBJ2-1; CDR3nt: TGTGCCACCAGTGATTCCGACTACAATGAGCAGTTCTTC; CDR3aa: CATSDSDYNEQFF
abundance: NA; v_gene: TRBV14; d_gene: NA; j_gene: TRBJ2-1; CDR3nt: TGTGCCAGCAGCCAAGATATGGGACTCAACTCCTACAATGAGCAGTTCTTC; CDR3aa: CASSQDMGLNSYNEQFF
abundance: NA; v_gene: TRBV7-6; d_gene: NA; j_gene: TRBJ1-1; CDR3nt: TGTGCCAGCACCTTACAGGGGAACACTGAAGCTTTCTTT; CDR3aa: CASTLQGNTEAFF
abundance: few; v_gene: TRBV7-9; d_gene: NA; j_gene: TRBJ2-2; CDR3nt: TGTGCCAGCAGCTTAGGGGCTAGCCGTAACACCGGGGAGCTGTTTTTT; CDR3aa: CASSLGASRNTGELFF
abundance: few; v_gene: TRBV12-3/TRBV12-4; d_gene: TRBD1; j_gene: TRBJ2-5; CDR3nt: TGTGCCAGCGGCCTTGCTCGACAGGGTCAAGAGACCCAGTACTTC; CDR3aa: CASGLARQGQETQYF
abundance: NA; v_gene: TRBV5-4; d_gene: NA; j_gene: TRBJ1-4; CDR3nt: TGTGCCAGCAGCTTAAGGCAGGGTGATGAAAAACTGTTTTTT; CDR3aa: CASSLRQGDEKLFF
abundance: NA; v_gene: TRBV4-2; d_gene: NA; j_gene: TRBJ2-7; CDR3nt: TGTGCCAGCAGCCAAGACACCTACGAGCAGTACTTC; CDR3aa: CASSQDTYEQYF
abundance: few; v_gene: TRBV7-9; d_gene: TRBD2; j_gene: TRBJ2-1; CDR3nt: TGTGCCAGCAGCTTAGAGAGCGGGAGTCAGTACAATGAGCAGTTCTTC; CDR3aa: CASSLESGSQYNEQFF
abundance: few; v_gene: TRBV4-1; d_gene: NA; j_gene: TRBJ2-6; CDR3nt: TGCGCCAGCAGCCAAGTGAGGGGGGTTCGCTCTGGGGCCAACGTCCTGACTTTC; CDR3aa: CASSQVRGVRSGANVLTF
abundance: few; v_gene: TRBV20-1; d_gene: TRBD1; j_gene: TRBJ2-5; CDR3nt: TGCAGTGCCAGCCCGGACAGGGGGAAGGGGGAGACCCAGTACTTC; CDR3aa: CSASPDRGKGETQYF
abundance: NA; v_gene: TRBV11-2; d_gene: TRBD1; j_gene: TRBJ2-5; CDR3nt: TGTGCCAGCAGCTACCGGGACAGGGAAGGCGAGACCCAGTACTTC; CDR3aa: CASSYRDREGETQYF
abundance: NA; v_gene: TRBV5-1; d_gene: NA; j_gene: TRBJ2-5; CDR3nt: TGCGCCAGCAGCTTGGGCTGGGCGGGTGTAAAGGAGACCCAGTACTTC; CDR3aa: CASSLGWAGVKETQYF
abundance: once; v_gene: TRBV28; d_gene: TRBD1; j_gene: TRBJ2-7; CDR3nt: TGTGCCAGCATTCGGACAGGGCTGCCCTACGAGCAGTACTTC; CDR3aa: CASIRTGLPYEQYF
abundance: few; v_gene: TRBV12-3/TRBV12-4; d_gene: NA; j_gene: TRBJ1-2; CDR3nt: TGTGCCAGCAGTTTACATAACTATGGCTACACCTTC; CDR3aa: CASSLHNYGYTF
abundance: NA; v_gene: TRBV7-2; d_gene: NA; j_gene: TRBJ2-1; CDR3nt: TGTGCCAGCAGCTTACAGAGCGGAAACTCCTACAATGAGCAGTTCTTC; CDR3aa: CASSLQSGNSYNEQFF
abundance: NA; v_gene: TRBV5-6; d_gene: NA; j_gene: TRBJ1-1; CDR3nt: TGTGCCAGCACCTTCGGGTTTAGGGAAACTGAAGCTTTCTTT; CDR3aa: CASTFGFRETEAFF
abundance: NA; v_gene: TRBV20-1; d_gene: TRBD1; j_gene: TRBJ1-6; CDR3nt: TGCAGTGCTAGGACAGGGAATTCACCCCTCCACTTT; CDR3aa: CSARTGNSPLHF
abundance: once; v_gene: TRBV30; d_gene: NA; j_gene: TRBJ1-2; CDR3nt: TGTGCCTGGAGATTGAAAGCAGCCTATGGCTACACCTTC; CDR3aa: CAWRLKAAYGYTF
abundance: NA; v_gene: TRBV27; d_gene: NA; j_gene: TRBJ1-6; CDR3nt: TGTGCCAGCAGTTTATATCAGGGAATCAATTCACCCCTCCACTTT; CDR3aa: CASSLYQGINSPLHF
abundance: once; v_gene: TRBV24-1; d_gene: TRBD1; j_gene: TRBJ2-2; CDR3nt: TGTGCCACCAGTGAAAGGGGACAGGACACCGGGGAGCTGTTTTTT; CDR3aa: CATSERGQDTGELFF
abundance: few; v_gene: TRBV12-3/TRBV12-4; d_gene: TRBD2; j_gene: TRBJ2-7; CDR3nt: TGTGCCAGCAGTTTGAGTCTAGCGGAATCCTACGAGCAGTACTTC; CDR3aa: CASSLSLAESYEQYF
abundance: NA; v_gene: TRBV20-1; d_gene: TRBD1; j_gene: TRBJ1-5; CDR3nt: TGCAGTGCTAGAGGGAACAGGGGAGTTGGTCAGCCCCAGCATTTT; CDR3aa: CSARGNRGVGQPQHF
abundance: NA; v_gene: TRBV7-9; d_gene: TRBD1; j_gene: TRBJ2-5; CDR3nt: TGTGCCAGCAGCTATCACAGGGGGAGTGAGACCCAGTACTTC; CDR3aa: CASSYHRGSETQYF
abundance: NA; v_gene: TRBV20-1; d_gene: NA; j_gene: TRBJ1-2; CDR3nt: TGCAGTGCTAGAGATCCCCGGGGTGCAGGGTTCAACTATGGCTACACCTTC; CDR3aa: CSARDPRGAGFNYGYTF